This T cell receptor (beta chain) appears in the sequencing data of a study of blood T cells in healthy people across ages (dated by TCRdb to about 2015). Study-wide context: In model experiments, template switching captured roughly one uniquely barcoded TCR beta cDNA molecule for every two T cells. To track age-related changes in TCR beta repertoire diversity, the study relied on deep sequencing normalized with unique cDNA molecular identifiers. The donors were split into four age groups: young (average approximately 16 years), middle-aged (more than 35), aged (approximately 59) and long-lived (over 80). To avoid experimental bias, donors of different ages were distributed randomly across sequencing lanes. The study analyzed two additional independent replicas of 1 million unique cDNA reads from the same blood draw for two donors, one aged 18 to 29 and one aged 80 or older. The paper as a whole reports these results and caveats: Total diversity estimates from one million sequenced T cells were considered lower bounds and underestimates. Bulk unsorted PBMC profiling prevented conclusive comparison of naive and antigen-experienced compartments. Compared with the aged group, the long-lived group had more naive CD4+ T cells, fewer expanded clones and increased TCR diversity, a pattern suggesting age selection. The percentage of naive T cells measured by flow cytometry correlated strongly with observed TCR beta diversity. Because the CMV infection status of the donors was unknown, age-related changes in expanded clonotypes may potentially have been confounded. As age increased, observed TCR beta diversity per million T cells dropped in a roughly linear way, and a significant reduction was already evident by age roughly 40.

Donors were 39 systemically healthy Caucasian individuals from Russia aged roughly 6 to 90 years. Each donor gave ten milliliters of peripheral blood, collected into EDTA-treated Vacutainer tubes. Ficoll-Paque density-gradient centrifugation was used to isolate PBMCs, with at least 6 million obtained per sample. Trizol reagent was used to extract total RNA from the PBMCs, yielding at least 6 micrograms per sample. The percentages of naive CD45RAhigh/CD27high T cells were determined by flow cytometry on a PBMC aliquot from every donor. Library preparation used 5' RACE. The run used an Illumina HiSeq 2500. A second about 7 to 12 cycle PCR used a sample-barcoded 5' primer and a J-beta primer mix. A unique molecular identifier was introduced onto each TCR beta cDNA molecule by a template-switch 5' adaptor carrying 12 random nucleotides. Each sample yielded at least 3 million CDR3-containing paired-end reads. All of the RNA was converted into first-strand cDNA using the Mint cDNA synthesis kit, with a TRBC-specific oligonucleotide serving as the primer. Following uracil-DNA glycosylase treatment, all cDNA underwent a first 18-cycle PCR with the universal primers M1SS and BC2_uni_R. The published analysis was carried out like this. For normalization, 1 million high-quality reads, each with a distinct molecular identifier, were randomly selected from each sample. Reads sharing molecular identifiers were discarded rather than binned into consensus sequences. CDR3 identification, clonotype clustering and error correction used MiTCR with a Q25 quality threshold and the strictest error-elimination algorithm. A nonparametric unseen species model using Euler transformation provided a lower-bound estimate of total TCR beta diversity. TCRdb reanalyzed the raw reads on its own, using fastp at Q25 for trimming and MiXCR for clone calling, and kept in-frame beta chains. Duplicate CDR3 protein sequences are folded into a single record with the most common DNA and genes. Here the V and J calls rest on TCRdb's processing, not on the authors' analysis. Counted in this sample were under 850,000 distinct CDR3 sequences; under 40% of them appeared once. The ten most abundant clones make up 10% to 15% of the sample.

Taken from the germline V gene, the CDR1 and CDR2 loops are LGHNA and YSLEER. V is pruned by 1 base and J by 8 bases, leaving 9 bases of the junction without a gene match. From the cysteine through the phenylalanine, the CDR3 covers 16 amino acids. Only CDR3 DNA is held: 48 bases, read in frame from base 1. On this clonotype: The target of this receptor is not known. No much larger clone exists at a distance of one base, and base qualities are not known.

The chain is assembled from TRBV4-3 and TRBJ2-1, with TRBD1 identical over 9 junction bases. The sequencing sample was made of blood. The source is a man aged 18-30 years in good health. The base sequence is TGCGCCAGCAGCCAAGGTGTCAGGACAGGGGCTGATGAGCAGTTCTTC. Translated, this is CASSQGVRTGADEQFF.